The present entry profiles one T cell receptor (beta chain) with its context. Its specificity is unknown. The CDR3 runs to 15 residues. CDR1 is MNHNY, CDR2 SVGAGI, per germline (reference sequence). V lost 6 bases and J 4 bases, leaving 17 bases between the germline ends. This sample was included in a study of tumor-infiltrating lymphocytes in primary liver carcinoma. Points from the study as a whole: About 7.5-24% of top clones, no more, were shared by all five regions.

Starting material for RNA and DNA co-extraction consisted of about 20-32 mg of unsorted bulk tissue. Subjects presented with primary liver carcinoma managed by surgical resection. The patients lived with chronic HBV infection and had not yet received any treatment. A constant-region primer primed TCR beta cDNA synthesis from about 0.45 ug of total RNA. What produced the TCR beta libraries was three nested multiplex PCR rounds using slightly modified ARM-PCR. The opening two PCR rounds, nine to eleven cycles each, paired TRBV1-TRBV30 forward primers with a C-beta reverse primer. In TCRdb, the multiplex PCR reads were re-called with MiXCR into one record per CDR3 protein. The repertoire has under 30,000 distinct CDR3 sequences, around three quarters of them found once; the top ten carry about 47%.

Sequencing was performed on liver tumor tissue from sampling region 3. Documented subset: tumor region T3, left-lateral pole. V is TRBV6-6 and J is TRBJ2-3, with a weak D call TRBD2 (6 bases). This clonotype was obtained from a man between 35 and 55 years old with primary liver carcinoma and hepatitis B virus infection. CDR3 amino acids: CASSQGTYVSDTQYF. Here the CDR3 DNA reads TGTGCCAGCAGCCAAGGGACTTACGTCTCAGATACGCAGTATTTT.